A selection of T cell receptor beta chains follows, all from one sample in a study of blood T cells in healthy people across ages. In TCRdb, the 5' RACE reads were re-called with MiXCR into one record per CDR3 protein. Of 1.5 million to 2 million distinct CDR3 sequences listed, just under 50% are singletons. The sequencing sample was made of blood. The receptors were gathered from a woman in her thirties or forties in good health. Both conserved end residues are part of each CDR3. Fields, in order: J gene, V gene, CDR3 length, CDR3 protein.

TRBJ2-3 TRBV3-1 14 CASSRVGGTDTQYF
TRBJ1-2 TRBV5-1 13 CASSLEGAEGYTF
TRBJ2-5 TRBV24-1 17 CATSDSGSGGPKETQYF
TRBJ1-4 TRBV4-1 15 CASSQGQGLNEKLFF
TRBJ2-3 TRBV4-2 16 CASRARDRGGTDTQYF
NA TRBV20-1 16 CSARDPPSGNKYEQYF
TRBJ2-5 TRBV28 15 CASSSIQGREETQYF
TRBJ1-4 TRBV6-5 15 CASSYGGGPDGVLFF
TRBJ2-5 TRBV7-8 14 CASSFYTSQETQYF
TRBJ1-1 TRBV20-1 14 CSASYGQGNTEAFF
TRBJ1-2 TRBV5-1 14 CASSVGGLNDGYTF
TRBJ2-5 TRBV7-9 16 CASSSPDRGRGETQYF
TRBJ2-1 TRBV5-1 14 CASLPSNFASEQFF
TRBJ2-6 TRBV9 15 CASSVVNSGANVLTF
TRBJ2-7 TRBV27 14 CASSLRDTVDEQYF
TRBJ2-1 TRBV20-1 13 CSAPSRGGNEQFF
TRBJ1-5 TRBV12-3/TRBV12-4 15 CASSPGPSGNQPQHF
TRBJ1-2 TRBV20-1 14 CSPSDRTIAYGYTF
TRBJ2-1 TRBV5-1 15 CASSLWTSGVAEQFF
TRBJ2-7 TRBV29-1 14 CRVARQGAFYEQYF
TRBJ2-3 TRBV20-1 12 CSARTRADTQYF
TRBJ2-2 TRBV29-1 13 CSGGQGITGELFF
TRBJ2-1 TRBV7-9 14 CASGERGDYNEQFF
TRBJ2-6 TRBV7-2 21 CASSSPLSGGLRHSGANVLTF
TRBJ2-3 TRBV2 18 CASSGMVPAGESTDTQYF
TRBJ2-5 TRBV27 13 CASSTTQVNEQYF
TRBJ2-7 TRBV11-3 16 CASSHDSGTGAYEQYF
TRBJ2-1 TRBV5-1 17 CASKVEGARLSGNEQFF
NA TRBV29-1 13 CSVEGSSQETQFF
TRBJ1-2 TRBV27 13 CASSWTGGNGYTF
TRBJ2-1 TRBV5-1 15 CASSYLAGDSNEQFF
TRBJ1-2 TRBV20-1 12 CSARASSGGYTF
TRBJ2-5 TRBV5-1 16 CASSLQGLWGLETQYF
TRBJ2-7 TRBV7-9 15 CASSLLGGGSNEQYF
NA TRBV7-2 14 CASRLAGVQETQFF
TRBJ2-7 TRBV20-1 12 CSSTGGTYEQYF
TRBJ1-2 TRBV10-3 16 CAISESEWQGHYGYTF
TRBJ2-3 TRBV12-1 16 CASSFDRDQNTDTQYF
TRBJ2-1 TRBV29-1 14 CNVELGRGGNEQFF
TRBJ2-4 TRBV7-2 14 CASSLDGGANIQYF
TRBJ2-5 TRBV6-2/TRBV6-3 16 CASSYGRAPYRETQYF
TRBJ2-2 TRBV6-2/TRBV6-3 13 CASRPGVSGELFF
TRBJ1-6 TRBV4-2 17 CASSPTGTAAYNSPLHF
TRBJ2-1 TRBV6-2/TRBV6-3 18 CASSSTKGLADFYNEQFF
TRBJ2-1 TRBV7-9 16 CASSPDSGGVYNEQFF
TRBJ1-1 TRBV7-9 15 CASSRSGTGDTEAFF
TRBJ2-7 TRBV7-9 15 CASSLAGTPFDEQYF
TRBJ2-6 TRBV5-1 16 CASSLAEGPGANVLTF
TRBJ2-7 TRBV20-1 13 CSAPTGPPYEQYF
TRBJ2-5 TRBV21-1 15 CASSNRKGVGETQYF
TRBJ2-6 TRBV3-1 15 CASSQARLGANVLTF
TRBJ2-1 TRBV28 16 CASSPGLAGGPGSLFF
TRBJ1-5 TRBV6-2/TRBV6-3 14 CASSYVDSNQPQHF
TRBJ2-5 TRBV20-1 12 CSARILPETQYF
TRBJ2-1 TRBV3-1 15 CASSPSRGAGYEQFF